The 11 T cell receptor beta chains below all came from one sample that was sequenced in a study of CD8+ T cells in alopecia areata. cDNA reverse transcribed from extracted RNA served as the sequencing template. The table came from immunoSEQ multiplex PCR; TCRdb's copy has only in-frame clones and leaves some out. The data hold 200,000 to 250,000 clones, with more than 45% observed a single time. Sequenced here: CD4+ T cells sorted from blood, sampled at week 0. The receptor source for this set is a human donor with alopecia areata.

J is TRBJ2-3 and V is TRBV7-9; TRBD1 matches at 9 bases. Germline V gives CDR1 SEHNR, CDR2 FQNEAQ (reference sequence). The length of the CDR3 is 15 residues. The junction had 6 bases not matched to a gene; V was cut back by 5 bases and J by 3 bases. DNA for the CDR3: TGTGCCAGCAGCACCGACAGGGGGTTTACAGATACGCAGTATTTT. Encoded protein: CASSTDRGFTDTQYF.

The V gene is TRBV11-1, the J gene TRBJ1-1; D may be TRBD1 (6 bases). Germline V gene sequence: CDR1 SGHAT, CDR2 FQDESV (reference sequence). CDR3 size: 14 residues. V was clipped by 5 bases and J by 5 bases, with 15 bases between them. CDR3 protein: CASSPRQGKTEAFF. CDR3 nucleotides: TGTGCCAGCAGCCCGCGGCAGGGGAAGACTGAAGCTTTCTTT.

The chain combines TRBV7-9 with TRBJ2-1; 11 bases are a match to TRBD2. V gave up 1 base and J gave up 2 bases; unmatched junction bases: 1. The CDR3 totals 16 residues. The germline V gene has CDR1 SEHNR and CDR2 FQNEAQ (reference sequence). As DNA, the CDR3 is TGTGCCAGCAGCTTAGTAGCGGGGGGGACCTACAATGAGCAGTTCTTC. Translated: CASSLVAGGTYNEQFF.

In this sample, this clone turned up many times. This chain uses TRBV2 with TRBJ2-3; tentative D call: TRBD2 (6 bases). V was shortened by 1 base and J by 10 bases, with 18 bases between the two germline ends. The CDR3 runs to 15 residues. Germline V lookup: CDR1 SNHLY, CDR2 FYNNEI. CDR3 bases: TGTGCCAGCAGTGAAGAGGACTCCTCGCGGGGAGCGCAGTATTTT. Translating it yields CASSEEDSSRGAQYF.

The chain has TRBV15 and TRBJ2-1; D is possibly TRBD2 (5 bases). Germline CDR1 reads LNHNV; CDR2 reads YYDKDF (reference sequence). V was clipped by 3 bases and J by 10 bases, with 10 bases between them. The CDR3 spans 12 residues. Here the CDR3 DNA reads TGTGCCACCAGCAGTGTTTGGGAGGAGCAGTTCTTC. Amino acids: CATSSVWEEQFF.

V and J are TRBV7-2 and TRBJ2-7; a weak D match, TRBD2 (5 bases). CDR1 and CDR2 from the germline V gene are SGHTA and FQGNSA. V dropped 0 bases and J dropped 0 bases, with 9 bases sitting between them. CDR3 length equals 15 residues. CDR3 residues: CASSLAGASSYEQYF. The CDR3 DNA sequence: TGTGCCAGCAGCTTAGCGGGAGCATCCTCCTACGAGCAGTACTTC.

J is TRBJ2-3 and V is TRBV5-1; D call uncertain. The CDR3 is 14 amino acids. The V and J ends lost 2 bases and 2 bases respectively, with 9 bases between them. CDR1 and CDR2 from the germline V gene are SGHRS and YFSETQ. CDR3 bases: TGCGCCAGCAGCTTCGACTTTAACACAGATACGCAGTATTTT. Protein: CASSFDFNTDTQYF.

This chain connects TRBV5-1 to TRBJ1-3; unclear D gene. Trimming cost V 5 bases and J 0 bases, with 18 bases left between them. This CDR3 is 17 amino acids long. In germline, CDR1 is SGHRS, CDR2 YFSETQ. The CDR3 spells CASRRWAAGSSGNTIYF. CDR3 bases: TGCGCCAGCAGAAGATGGGCAGCTGGGAGCTCTGGAAACACCATATATTTT. The whole variable domain, filled in from reference TRBV5-1 and TRBJ1-3, reads KAGVTQTPRYLIKTRGQQVTLSCSPISGHRSVSWYQQTPGQGLQFLFEYFSETQRNKGNFPGRFSGRQFSNSRSEMNVSTLELGDSALYLCASRRWAAGSSGNTIYFGEGSWLTVV.

The rearrangement links TRBV23-1 to TRBJ1-1; the D is unclear. TRBV23-1 is an ORF for which the function is uncertain. The CDR3 extends over 17 amino acids. V lost 2 bases to trimming and J lost 1 base, with 17 bases between them. The CDR3 region has the DNA TGCGCCAGCAGTCAAACGCTTACCTGGAAGGGGAACACTGAAGCTTTCTTT. Translating it yields CASSQTLTWKGNTEAFF.

V is TRBV7-2 and J is TRBJ1-5; a weak D match, TRBD1 (5 bases). V lost 5 bases and J 4 bases, leaving 15 bases between the germline ends. The CDR3 length is 15 residues. The germline gives CDR1 SGHTA, CDR2 FQGNSA. The CDR3 nucleotides are TGTGCCAGCAGCACCGGGACCTTCGGTAATCAGCCCCAGCATTTT. This gives the protein CASSTGTFGNQPQHF. Full variable domain (missing parts from reference TRBV7-2 and TRBJ1-5): GAGVSQSPSNKVTEKGKDVELRCDPISGHTALYWYRQSLGQGLEFLIYFQGNSAPDKSGLPSDRFSAERTGGSVSTLTIQRTQQEDSAVYLCASSTGTFGNQPQHFGDGTRLSIL.

This clone was observed a handful of times. The gene calls are TRBV30 and TRBJ1-1, with 10 bases that match TRBD1. The germline V gene encodes CDR1 GTSNPN and CDR2 SVGIG (reference sequence). There are 13 residues in the CDR3. J lost 11 bases, V lost 2 bases, and 8 bases had no gene match. The CDR3 protein is CAWSPGGQGTAFF. CDR3 bases: TGTGCCTGGAGTCCTGGGGGACAGGGGACGGCTTTCTTT.